This TCR beta chain was profiled in a study of blood T cell repertoires in COVID-19. Study-level information: COVID-19 samples from acute and convalescent phases originated in the United States, Italy and Spain.

In the study's own analysis: By means of reference gene primer amplification, nucleated cell counts were estimated. Using immunoSEQ multiplex PCR, the repertoire was profiled, and TCRdb retains in-frame clones only, with some absent. The V and J calls and clone size come from that table; D and trimming were worked out from the DNA. The table shows about 27,000 clones, with 85% to 90% occurring only once. The V segment lost 6 bases and the J segment 5 bases; nucleotides outside the gene matches: 8. The CDR3 is made up of 15 amino acids. CDR1 is SGHRS and CDR2 is YFSETQ in the germline V gene. The chain links TRBV5-1 to TRBJ2-2, with 9 nucleotides matching TRBD2. This TCR was sampled from a man in his 70s with active COVID-19. The material sequenced was peripheral blood. The CDR3 coding sequence is TGCGCCAGCAACCCGGGGCTAGCGGGGACCGGGGAGCTGTTTTTT. Protein sequence: CASNPGLAGTGELFF.